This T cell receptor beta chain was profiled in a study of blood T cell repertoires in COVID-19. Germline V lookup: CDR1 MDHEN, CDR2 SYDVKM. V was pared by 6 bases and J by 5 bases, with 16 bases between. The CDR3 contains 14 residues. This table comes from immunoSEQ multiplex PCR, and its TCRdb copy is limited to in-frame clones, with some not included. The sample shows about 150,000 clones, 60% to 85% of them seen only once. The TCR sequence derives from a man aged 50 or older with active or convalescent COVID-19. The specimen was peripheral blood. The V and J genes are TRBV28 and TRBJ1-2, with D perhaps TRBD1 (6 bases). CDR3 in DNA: TGTGCCAGCAGACCGAGGGGGGGAAGTTATGGCTACACCTTC. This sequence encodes CASRPRGGSYGYTF.